This entry concerns a single T cell receptor beta chain. The antigen is undetermined. This record belongs to a study of cytomegalovirus exposure and HLA in healthy donors. From germline, CDR1 is KGHSH and CDR2 LQKENI. The CDR3 is 15 residues long. Trimming cost V 6 bases and J 2 bases; bases outside gene matches: 1. Overall study findings and caveats: Looking again later, the authors saw that most CMV-associated TCR beta chains seemed HLA-restricted.

PCR was performed using 60 Vbeta and 13 Jbeta primers. The protocol was immunoSEQ multiplex PCR, while the TCRdb copy is restricted to in-frame clones and leaves out a portion. This listing includes 100,000 to 150,000 clones. The origin of this receptor is a woman between 40 and 55 years old in good health and CMV-seropositive. The chain combines TRBV18 with TRBJ2-1; TRBD2 aligns across 13 bases. Sequenced material: PBMCs. CDR3 bases: TGTGCCAGCTCGGGACTAGCGGGACCCTACAATGAGCAGTTCTTC. Its translation: CASSGLAGPYNEQFF.